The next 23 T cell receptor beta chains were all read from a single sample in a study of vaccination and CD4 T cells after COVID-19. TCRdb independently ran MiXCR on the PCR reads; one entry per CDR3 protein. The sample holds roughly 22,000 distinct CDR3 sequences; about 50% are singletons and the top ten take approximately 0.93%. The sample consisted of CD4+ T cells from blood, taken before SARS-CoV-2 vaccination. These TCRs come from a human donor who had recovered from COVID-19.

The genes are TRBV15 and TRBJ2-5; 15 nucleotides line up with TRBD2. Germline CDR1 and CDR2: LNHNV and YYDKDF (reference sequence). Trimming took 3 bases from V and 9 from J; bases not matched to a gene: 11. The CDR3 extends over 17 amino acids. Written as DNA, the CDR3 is TGTGCCACCAGCAGTGCCCGGACTAGCGGGAGGGGGGAGGCCCAGTACTTC. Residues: CATSSARTSGRGEAQYF.

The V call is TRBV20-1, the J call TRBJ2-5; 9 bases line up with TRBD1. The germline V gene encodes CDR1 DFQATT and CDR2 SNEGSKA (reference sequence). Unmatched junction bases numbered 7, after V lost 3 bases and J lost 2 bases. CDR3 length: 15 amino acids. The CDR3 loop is CSASSLGQGQETQYF. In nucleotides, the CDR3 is TGCAGTGCTAGTTCTCTGGGACAGGGTCAAGAGACCCAGTACTTC.

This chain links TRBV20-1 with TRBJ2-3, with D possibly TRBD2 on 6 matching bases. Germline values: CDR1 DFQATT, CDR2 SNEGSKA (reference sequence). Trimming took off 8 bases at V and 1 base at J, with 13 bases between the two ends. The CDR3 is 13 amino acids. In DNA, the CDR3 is TGCAGTCGCCCCGGGAGAGGCACAGATACGCAGTATTTT. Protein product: CSRPGRGTDTQYF.

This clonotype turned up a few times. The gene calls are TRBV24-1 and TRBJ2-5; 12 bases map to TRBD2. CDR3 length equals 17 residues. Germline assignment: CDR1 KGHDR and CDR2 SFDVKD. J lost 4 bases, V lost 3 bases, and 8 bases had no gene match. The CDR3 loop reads CATSDRGLAGSPETQYF. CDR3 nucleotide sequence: TGTGCCACCAGTGATAGAGGACTAGCGGGAAGCCCAGAGACCCAGTACTTC.

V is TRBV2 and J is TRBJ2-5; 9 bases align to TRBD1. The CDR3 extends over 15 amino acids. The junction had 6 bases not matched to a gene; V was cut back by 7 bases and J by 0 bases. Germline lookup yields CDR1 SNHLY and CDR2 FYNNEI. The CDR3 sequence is CASKGQGSYQETQYF. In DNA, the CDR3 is TGTGCCAGCAAAGGACAGGGGAGCTACCAAGAGACCCAGTACTTC.

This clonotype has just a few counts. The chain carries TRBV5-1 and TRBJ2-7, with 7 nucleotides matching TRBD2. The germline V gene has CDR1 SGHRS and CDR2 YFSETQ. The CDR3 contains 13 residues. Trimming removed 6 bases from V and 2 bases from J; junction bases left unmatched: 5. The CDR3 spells CASKWEGTYEQYF. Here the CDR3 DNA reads TGCGCCAGCAAATGGGAGGGGACCTACGAGCAGTACTTC.

CDR3 region: CASSFRDREEQYF. Written as DNA, the CDR3 is TGTGCCAGCAGTTTTAGGGACAGGGAGGAGCAGTACTTC. The chain is built from TRBV12-3 or TRBV12-4 and TRBJ2-7, with 9 positions matching TRBD1. V was clipped by 3 bases and J by 7 bases; unmatched bases: 4. The CDR3 is 13 residues long.

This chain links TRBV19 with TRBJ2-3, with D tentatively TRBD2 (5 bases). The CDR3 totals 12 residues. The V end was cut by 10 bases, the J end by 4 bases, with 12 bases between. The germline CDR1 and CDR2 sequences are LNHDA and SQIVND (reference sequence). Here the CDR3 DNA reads TGTGCCACCAAGGCCGGGGCAGATACGCAGTATTTT. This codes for CATKAGADTQYF.

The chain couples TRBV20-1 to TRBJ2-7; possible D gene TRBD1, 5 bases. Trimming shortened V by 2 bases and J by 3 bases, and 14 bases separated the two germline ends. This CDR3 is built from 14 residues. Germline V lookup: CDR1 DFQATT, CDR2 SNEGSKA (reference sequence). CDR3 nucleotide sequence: TGCAGTGCTAGACGTACAGGTGGGATCTACGAGCAGTACTTC. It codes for CSARRTGGIYEQYF.

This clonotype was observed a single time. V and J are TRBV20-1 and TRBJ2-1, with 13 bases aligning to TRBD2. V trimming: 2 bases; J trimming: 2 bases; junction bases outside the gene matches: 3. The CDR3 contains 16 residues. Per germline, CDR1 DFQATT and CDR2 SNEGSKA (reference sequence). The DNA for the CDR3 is TGCAGTGCTAGACTACTAGCGGGAGGGGCCTACAATGAGCAGTTCTTC. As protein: CSARLLAGGAYNEQFF.

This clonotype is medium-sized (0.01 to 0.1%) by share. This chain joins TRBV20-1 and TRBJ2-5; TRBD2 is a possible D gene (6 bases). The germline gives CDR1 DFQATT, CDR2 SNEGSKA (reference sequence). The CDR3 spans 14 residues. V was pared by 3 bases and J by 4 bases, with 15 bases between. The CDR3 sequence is CSARASEFRETQYF. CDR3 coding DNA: TGCAGTGCTAGGGCTAGCGAGTTTCGAGAGACCCAGTACTTC.

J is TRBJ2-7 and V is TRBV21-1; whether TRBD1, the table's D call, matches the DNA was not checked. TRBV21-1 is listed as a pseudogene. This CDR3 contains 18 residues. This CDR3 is CASSSLADGQGALCEQYF. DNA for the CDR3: TGTGCCAGCAGCAGCTTGGCGGATGGACAGGGGGCGTTGTGTGAGCAGTACTTC.

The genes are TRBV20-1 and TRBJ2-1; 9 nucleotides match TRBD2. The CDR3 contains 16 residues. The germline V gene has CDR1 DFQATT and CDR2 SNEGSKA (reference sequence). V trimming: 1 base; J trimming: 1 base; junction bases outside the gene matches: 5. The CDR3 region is CSARVPSGTSYNEQFF. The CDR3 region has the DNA TGCAGTGCTAGAGTCCCTAGCGGGACTTCCTACAATGAGCAGTTCTTC.

The CDR3 nucleotides read TGTGCCAGCAGCTCGCGGACCACAGATACGCAGTATTTT. Translated, it gives CASSSRTTDTQYF. The V gene is TRBV7-6, the J gene TRBJ2-3; D gene uncertain. V lost 4 bases and J lost 2, with 7 bases in between. The germline V gene encodes CDR1 SGHVS and CDR2 FNYEAQ. This CDR3 has 13 amino acids.

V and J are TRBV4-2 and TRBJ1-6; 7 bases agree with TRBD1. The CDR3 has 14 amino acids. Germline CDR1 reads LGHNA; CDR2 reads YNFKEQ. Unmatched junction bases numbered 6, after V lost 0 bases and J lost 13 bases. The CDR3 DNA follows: TGTGCCAGCAGCCAAGATCCGACAGGGACCCCCCTCCACTTT. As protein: CASSQDPTGTPLHF.

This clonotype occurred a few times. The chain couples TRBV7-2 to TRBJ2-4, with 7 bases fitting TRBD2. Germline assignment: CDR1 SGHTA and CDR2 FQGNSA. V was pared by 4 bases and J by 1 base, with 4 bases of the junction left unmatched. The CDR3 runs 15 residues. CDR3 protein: CASSSQGGAKNIQYF. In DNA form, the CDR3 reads TGTGCCAGCAGCTCCCAGGGAGGGGCCAAAAACATTCAGTACTTC.

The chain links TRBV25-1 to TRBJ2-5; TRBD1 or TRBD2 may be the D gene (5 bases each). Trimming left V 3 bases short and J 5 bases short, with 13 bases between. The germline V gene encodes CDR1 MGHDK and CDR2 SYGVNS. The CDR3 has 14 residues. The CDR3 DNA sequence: TGTGCCAGCAGTGATCCTGGGGACCCGGAGACCCAGTACTTC. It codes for CASSDPGDPETQYF. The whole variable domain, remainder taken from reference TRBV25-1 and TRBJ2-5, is EADIYQTPRYLVIGTGKKITLECSQTMGHDKMYWYQQDPGMELHLIHYSYGVNSTEKGDLSSESTVSRIRTEHFPLTLESARPSHTSQYLCASSDPGDPETQYFGPGTRLLVL.

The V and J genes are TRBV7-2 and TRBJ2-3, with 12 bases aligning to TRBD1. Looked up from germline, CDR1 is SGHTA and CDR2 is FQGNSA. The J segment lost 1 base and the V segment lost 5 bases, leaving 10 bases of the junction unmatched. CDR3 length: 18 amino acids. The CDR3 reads CASSRRDRGRHGTDTQYF. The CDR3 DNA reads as TGTGCCAGCAGCCGCCGGGACAGGGGGCGTCATGGCACAGATACGCAGTATTTT.

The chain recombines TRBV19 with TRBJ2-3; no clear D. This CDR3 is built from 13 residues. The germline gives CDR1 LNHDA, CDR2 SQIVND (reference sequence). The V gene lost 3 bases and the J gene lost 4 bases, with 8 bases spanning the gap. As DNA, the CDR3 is TGTGCCAGTAGTATTTCAGCCCCAGATACGCAGTATTTT. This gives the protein CASSISAPDTQYF.

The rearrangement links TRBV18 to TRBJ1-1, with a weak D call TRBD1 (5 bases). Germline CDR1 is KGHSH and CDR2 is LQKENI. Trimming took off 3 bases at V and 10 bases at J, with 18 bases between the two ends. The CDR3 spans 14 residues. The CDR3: CASSPGTGRLRAFF. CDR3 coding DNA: TGTGCCAGCTCACCTGGGACCGGGAGGTTGAGAGCTTTCTTT.

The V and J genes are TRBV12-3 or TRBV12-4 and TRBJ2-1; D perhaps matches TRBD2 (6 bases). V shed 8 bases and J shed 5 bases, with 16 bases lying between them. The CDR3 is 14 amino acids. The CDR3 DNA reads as TGTGCCAGCCGGATTTCTAGCGCCCACAATGAGCAGTTCTTC. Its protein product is CASRISSAHNEQFF.

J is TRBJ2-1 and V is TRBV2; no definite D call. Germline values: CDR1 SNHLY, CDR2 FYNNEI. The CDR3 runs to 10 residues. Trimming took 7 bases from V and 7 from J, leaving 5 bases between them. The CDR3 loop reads CASNLNEQFF. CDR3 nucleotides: TGTGCCAGCAACTTGAATGAGCAGTTCTTC.

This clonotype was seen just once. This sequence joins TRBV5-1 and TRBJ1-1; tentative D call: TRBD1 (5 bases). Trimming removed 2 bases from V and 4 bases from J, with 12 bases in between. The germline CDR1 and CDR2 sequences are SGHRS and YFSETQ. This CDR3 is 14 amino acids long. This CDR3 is CASSLGRVITEAFF. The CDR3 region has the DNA TGCGCCAGCAGCTTAGGCAGGGTTATCACTGAAGCTTTCTTT.